Below are 5 T cell receptor beta chains sequenced from a single sample in a study of CD4 T cells in relation to SARS-CoV-2 and coronaviruses. Data came from immunoSEQ multiplex PCR; TCRdb stores just in-frame clones and leaves some out. This table holds 26,000 or so clones, 74% found once. Unexposed donor CD4+ T cells date from about 2011-2019, before the COVID-19 pandemic. After less than 11 days of culture, CD4+ T cells were isolated. Their recognized antigens are unknown. Sequencing input: CD4+ T cells from PBMCs, cultured in vitro. The source is a human donor in good health.

The chain recombines TRBV20-1 with TRBJ2-5; D not resolved. Trimming left V 3 bases short and J 4 bases short, with 12 bases between. The germline V gene encodes CDR1 DFQATT and CDR2 SNEGSKA (reference sequence). The CDR3 runs 13 residues. This CDR3 reads CSASPPSPETQYF. In nucleotides, the CDR3 is TGCAGTGCTAGTCCTCCCAGCCCAGAGACCCAGTACTTC.

This rearrangement joins TRBV7-9 to TRBJ2-3, with D possibly being TRBD1 (6 bases). There are 15 residues in the CDR3. V lost 6 bases and J 4 bases, leaving 17 bases between the germline ends. Per germline, CDR1 SEHNR and CDR2 FQNEAQ (reference sequence). The CDR3 nucleotides are TGTGCCAGCAGAGTACAGGGCCCAGTCGCAGATACGCAGTATTTT. It yields the protein CASRVQGPVADTQYF. The full variable domain, completed using reference TRBV7-9 and TRBJ2-3, is DTGVSQNPRHKITKRGQNVTFRCDPISEHNRLYWYRQTLGQGPEFLTYFQNEAQLEKSRLLSDRFSAERPKGSFSTLEIQRTEQGDSAMYLCASRVQGPVADTQYFGPGTRLTVL.

The chain couples TRBV5-1 to TRBJ2-7; D perhaps matches TRBD2 (5 bases). Looked up from germline, CDR1 is SGHRS and CDR2 is YFSETQ. The ends were cut back, 0 bases at V and 4 bases at J, with 11 bases in the middle. This CDR3 is built from 14 residues. The CDR3 DNA sequence: TGCGCCAGCAGCTTGGCCCGGGAAAGTTACGAGCAGTACTTC. Amino acids: CASSLARESYEQYF.

Only one count was recorded for this clone. The rearrangement links TRBV6-6 to TRBJ1-6; weak D call: TRBD1 (5 bases). CDR1 MNHNY and CDR2 SVGAGI come from the germline V gene (reference sequence). The length of the CDR3 is 15 residues. Between the trimmed V and J ends, which lost 6 bases and 5 bases, there was a span of 14 bases. CDR3 sequence reads: CASRIRGQDNSPLHF. In DNA, the CDR3 is TGTGCCAGCAGGATACGGGGCCAAGATAATTCACCCCTCCACTTT.

The V call is TRBV6-5, the J call TRBJ1-1; 9 bases are a match to TRBD1. The CDR3 runs to 14 residues. The V gene end was trimmed by 7 bases and the J gene end by 4 bases; junction bases not matched to a gene: 7. Germline V lookup: CDR1 MNHEY, CDR2 SVGAGI. The CDR3 DNA follows: TGTGCCAGCATCTCGGGGACAGGGCGCACTGAAGCTTTCTTT. Translated: CASISGTGRTEAFF.